Presented here are 17 T cell receptor beta chains from one specimen sequenced in a study of cytomegalovirus exposure and HLA in healthy donors. Primers: 60 Vbeta forward and 13 Jbeta reverse. TCRdb's table, derived via immunoSEQ multiplex PCR, lists solely in-frame clones and lacks some. In the table there are some 130,000 clones, about four fifths of which are singletons. Source material: PBMCs. The receptor source for this set is a woman aged 40 to 50 in good health and CMV-seronegative.

Sample share makes this clone medium-sized. V usage is TRBV6-6 and J usage is TRBJ1-1; the D is unclear. This CDR3 is 10 amino acids long. V lost 6 bases, J lost 10 bases, and 9 bases lay in between. Germline loops: CDR1 MNHNY, CDR2 SVGAGI (reference sequence). CDR3 bases: TGTGCCAGCAGCGACACAATAGCTTTCTTT. It specifies CASSDTIAFF.

This chain links TRBV6-5 with TRBJ2-7, with D maybe TRBD1 (6 bases). CDR1 MNHEY and CDR2 SVGAGI come from the germline V gene. Trimming cost V 2 bases and J 2 bases, with 7 bases left between them. The CDR3 contains 13 residues. The CDR3 here is CASSYGTTYEQYF. Here the CDR3 DNA reads TGTGCCAGCAGTTACGGGACAACCTACGAGCAGTACTTC.

This clone has only a few counts. The CDR3 DNA sequence: TGTGCCACCACACCGGGACAGGGGACTGAAGCTTTCTTT. Translation: CATTPGQGTEAFF. The chain employs TRBV6-1 and TRBJ1-1; TRBD1 matches 10 bases. Per germline, CDR1 MNHNS and CDR2 SASEGT. V dropped 10 bases and J dropped 5; count of bases not matched to a gene: 7. There are 13 residues in the CDR3.

This chain links TRBV5-1 with TRBJ2-3; D is unresolved. CDR1 SGHRS and CDR2 YFSETQ come from the germline V gene. The CDR3 is 14 residues long. With 0 bases removed from V and 6 bases from J, the gap between germline ends came to 11 bases. CDR3 in DNA: TGCGCCAGCAGCTTGGGCGAAGTCCGGGATACGCAGTATTTT. Its protein is CASSLGEVRDTQYF.

This clone occurred once. The chain has TRBV2 and TRBJ1-5, with 10 bases that match TRBD1. Germline V lookup: CDR1 SNHLY, CDR2 FYNNEI. The trim removed 11 bases at V and 3 bases at J, leaving 7 bases unmatched. CDR3 length: 14 residues. CDR3 sequence reads: CAGRTGGLNQPQHF. CDR3 coding DNA: TGTGCCGGGAGGACAGGGGGACTCAATCAGCCCCAGCATTTT.

The J gene is TRBJ1-2, the V gene TRBV25-1; a weak D match, TRBD1 (6 bases). The V end was cut by 2 bases, the J end by 2 bases, with 12 bases between. Germline V lookup: CDR1 MGHDK, CDR2 SYGVNS. The length of the CDR3 is 15 residues. The CDR3 region is CASSEPLGQNYGYTF. The CDR3 DNA reads as TGTGCCAGCAGTGAACCACTAGGACAGAACTATGGCTACACCTTC.

The V call is TRBV2, the J call TRBJ2-3; D might be TRBD2 (6 bases). The CDR3 spans 12 residues. Germline CDR1 and CDR2: SNHLY and FYNNEI. V gave up 10 bases and J gave up 4 bases, with 12 bases separating them. The CDR3 spells CATSTGADTQYF. The CDR3 nucleotides are TGTGCCACTTCTACGGGGGCAGATACGCAGTATTTT. The full variable domain, its missing parts supplied by reference TRBV2 and TRBJ2-3, is EPEVTQTPSHQVTQMGQEVILRCVPISNHLYFYWYRQILGQKVEFLVSFYNNEISEKSEIFDDQFSVERPDGSNFTLKIRSTKLEDSAMYFCATSTGADTQYFGPGTRLTVL.

This clone was seen only once. The rearrangement joins TRBV4-1 to TRBJ1-1; no reliable D call. Germline CDR1 is MGHRA and CDR2 is YSYEKL. Between the trimmed V and J ends, which lost 0 bases and 1 base, there was a span of 12 bases. This CDR3 is built from 16 residues. The CDR3: CASSQDSFLRNTEAFF. CDR3 coding DNA: TGCGCCAGCAGCCAAGACAGTTTCCTCAGGAACACTGAAGCTTTCTTT.

The rearrangement uses TRBV9 and TRBJ1-4; 11 bases agree with TRBD1. Germline loops: CDR1 SGDLS, CDR2 YYNGEE. The junction had 5 bases not matched to a gene; V was cut back by 3 bases and J by 7 bases. The CDR3 contains 15 residues. CDR3 in DNA: TGTGCCAGCAGCGGATGGACAGGGGGCAGTGAAAAACTGTTTTTT. Translation: CASSGWTGGSEKLFF.

There are a few counts of this clone. V and J are TRBV4-3 and TRBJ1-2; D is uncertain. V shed 0 bases and J shed 5 bases, with 13 bases lying between them. The CDR3 consists of 15 residues. The germline V gene has CDR1 LGHNA and CDR2 YSLEER. In nucleotides, the CDR3 is TGCGCCAGCAGCCAAGACGTCAGTCTTCCTTATGGCTACACCTTC. Amino acids: CASSQDVSLPYGYTF.

The chain couples TRBV2 to TRBJ2-1; TRBD2 aligns across 10 bases. J was trimmed by 2 bases and V by 6 bases; bases with no gene match: 4. Germline CDR1 and CDR2: SNHLY and FYNNEI. This CDR3 comprises 15 residues. CDR3 sequence: CASRSTSGAYNEQFF. CDR3 nucleotide sequence: TGTGCCAGCAGGTCCACTAGCGGGGCCTACAATGAGCAGTTCTTC. The full variable domain, rest sourced from reference TRBV2 and TRBJ2-1, is EPEVTQTPSHQVTQMGQEVILRCVPISNHLYFYWYRQILGQKVEFLVSFYNNEISEKSEIFDDQFSVERPDGSNFTLKIRSTKLEDSAMYFCASRSTSGAYNEQFFGPGTRLTVL.

CDR3 sequence: CASSFRTGGSYEQYF. For the CDR3, the DNA is TGCGCCAGCAGCTTTAGGACAGGGGGATCCTACGAGCAGTACTTC. The chain links TRBV5-1 to TRBJ2-7; 10 nucleotides line up with TRBD1. CDR1 and CDR2 (germline): SGHRS, YFSETQ. The CDR3 covers 15 residues. The V segment lost 2 bases and the J segment 1 base; nucleotides outside the gene matches: 3.

The rearrangement uses TRBV5-1 and TRBJ1-2; perhaps TRBD1 as D (6 bases). Trimming stripped 4 bases from V and 4 bases from J, with 11 bases between. The CDR3 length is 13 residues. Germline V gene lookup returns CDR1 SGHRS and CDR2 YFSETQ. The CDR3: CASSVGQPYGYTF. The DNA of the CDR3 is TGCGCCAGCAGCGTTGGACAGCCCTATGGCTACACCTTC.

The V call is TRBV9, the J call TRBJ2-5; 8 bases fit TRBD2. Germline CDR1 SGDLS, CDR2 YYNGEE. The CDR3 runs 15 residues. V was clipped by 9 bases and J by 5 bases; unmatched bases: 15. Here the CDR3 DNA reads TGTGCCACCATAAGGGGAGCGGGGGCCACTGAGACCCAGTACTTC. Residues: CATIRGAGATETQYF.

This clone was seen once. V gene TRBV18 combines with J gene TRBJ1-5, with a tentative D call TRBD1 (5 bases). Between the trimmed V and J ends, which lost 3 bases and 7 bases, there was a span of 13 bases. Germline lookup yields CDR1 KGHSH and CDR2 LQKENI. The CDR3 has 14 residues. CDR3 protein: CASSPGLVRQPQHF. In DNA, the CDR3 is TGTGCCAGCTCACCGGGACTCGTGAGGCAGCCCCAGCATTTT.

The V and J genes are TRBV27 and TRBJ1-1; D is ambiguous. The germline V gene has CDR1 MNHEY and CDR2 SMNVEV (reference sequence). Trimming took 7 bases from V and 1 from J, leaving 19 bases between them. CDR3 length: 16 amino acids. The CDR3 DNA reads TGTGCCAGCAACCCTTTGGGTTGGGAGCCGAACACTGAAGCTTTCTTT. It yields the protein CASNPLGWEPNTEAFF.

The chain carries TRBV29-1 and TRBJ1-3; D possibly corresponds to TRBD1 (6 bases). This CDR3 spans 18 amino acids. Germline values: CDR1 SQVTM, CDR2 ANQGSEA. Trimming took off 7 bases at V and 0 bases at J, with 25 bases between the two ends. The CDR3 reads CSAQTPAVDSVSGNTIYF. CDR3 DNA sequence: TGCAGCGCCCAAACCCCAGCCGTGGACAGTGTCTCTGGAAACACCATATATTTT.